This T cell receptor (beta chain) comes out of a study of shared clonotypes between healthy human individuals (dated by TCRdb to 2020 to 2021). For the study in its entirety: Three men and a couple of women, aged 18 to 49 years, made up the cohort. The study deeply sequenced blood TCR repertoires of five healthy adults to estimate repertoire size and the extent of clonotype sharing between individuals. To increase sequencing depth and limit assay-specific biases, different laboratories used diverse techniques to prepare libraries and sequence TCR repertoires. Each donor's leukapheresis produced roughly between roughly 0.85 and 10 billion PBMCs. What the research found in general, with its limitations: Pairwise subsampling led to the expectation that sequencing depth would affect the degree of clonotype sharing among donors. Sampling was restricted to blood, and TCR repertoires in tissue are likely to differ from TCR repertoires in blood. Because the study included a small number of donors, the genetic and exposure-history diversity represented was limited.

Donors were healthy HIV-negative adults with no recently reported acute infections or vaccinations. Every donor was a Caucasian adult residing in Nashville, Tennessee, USA. For unsorted samples, tens of millions of PBMCs were counted, and genomic DNA was extracted using the QIAamp DNA Blood Mini kit. Blood was collected by leukapheresis, and PBMCs were isolated by Ficoll-Histopaque density gradient centrifugation and then cryopreserved in liquid nitrogen vapor phase. The germline ends are 15 bases apart after V is trimmed by 3 bases and J by 5 bases. Spanning cysteine to phenylalanine, the CDR3 consists of 15 amino acids. Just the 45-base CDR3 DNA is kept, in frame starting at base 1. In the germline V gene, CDR1 corresponds to SGDLS and CDR2 to YYNGEE. This clone came up a few times. The target of this receptor is not known. One base away there is no much larger clone; base qualities are not given.

TCR CDR3 regions were amplified from genomic DNA by multiplex PCR using the deep immunoSEQ assay. Extracted genomic DNA from each cell subset was spread evenly across all wells of several immunoSEQ 96-well plates, with each plate serving as a replicate. For unsorted PBMC, 300 ng of genomic DNA, equivalent to around 30,000 T cell genomes, went into each replicate PCR. Unsorted PBMC genomic DNA was sequenced across ten immunoSEQ deep assay plates. Purified libraries were quantified with a Qubit 3.0 fluorometer, sized on a Bioanalyzer 2100, and re-quantified with the KAPA Library Quantification kit. Each immunoSEQ 96-well plate was sequenced on its own single-read 150-cycle Illumina NextSeq 550 flow cell. Per the source publication's procedure: The immunoSEQ output contained only junctional sequences without quality scores, so filtering could not match that applied to full-length reads. Sequences were annotated with PyIR, a Python wrapper for IgBLAST v1.9, and V/J genes and CDR3 were assigned using IMGT germline references. Reads with weak V/J assignments (E-value above 1e-6), missing CDR3, stop codons, out-of-frame junctions, or ambiguous translated residues were removed. V3J clonotypes were defined by identical inferred V gene, J gene, and CDR3 amino acid sequence. The percentage overlap between two repertoires was calculated by dividing the number of shared unique clonotypes by the size of the smaller repertoire. Three approaches were used to assess repertoire richness: RTK rarefaction, the Chao1 estimator, and Recon v2.1 estimates of unobserved clonotypes. What TCRdb holds here is the immuneACCESS table cut down to in-frame rearrangements. Part of the clones is not present; checked against another copy, under half of the missing clones reflect an unresolved V gene, and the others are unexplained. That table furnishes V, J and clone size, whereas the DNA furnished D and trimming. The sample has about 480,000 clones on record, over 60% of them singletons. 9.5% to 15% of the sample comes from the top ten.

The TCR comes from a woman aged 40 to 50 in good health. Some clones in this sample may be carry-over from other donors' samples. Sequencing input: PBMCs. This chain is built from TRBV9 and TRBJ2-1; perhaps TRBD1 is the D gene, with 5 bases matching. Here the CDR3 is given as CASSDRTNPNNEQFF. At the DNA level, the sequence is TGTGCCAGCAGCGACCGGACAAATCCAAACAATGAGCAGTTCTTC.